This T cell receptor (beta chain) originates from a study of cytomegalovirus exposure and HLA in healthy donors. Across the whole study: An early data release held approximately 85 million unique TCRs from HLA-typed donors.

Primers: 60 Vbeta forward and 13 Jbeta reverse. Using immunoSEQ multiplex PCR, the repertoire was profiled, and TCRdb retains in-frame clones only, with some absent. Altogether about 120,000 clones are present, roughly three quarters being singletons, with the ten largest covering 1.6%. V was pared by 4 bases and J by 6 bases, with 6 bases of the junction left unmatched. CDR1 is ENHRY, CDR2 SYGVKD, per germline. There are 14 residues in the CDR3. The chain recombines TRBV10-3 with TRBJ1-2; 9 bases match TRBD1. The sample comprised PBMCs. The sequence came from a woman under 30 in good health and CMV-seronegative. This CDR3 reads CAISVLQGADGYTF. CDR3 nucleotides: TGTGCCATCAGTGTGCTACAGGGGGCGGATGGCTACACCTTC.